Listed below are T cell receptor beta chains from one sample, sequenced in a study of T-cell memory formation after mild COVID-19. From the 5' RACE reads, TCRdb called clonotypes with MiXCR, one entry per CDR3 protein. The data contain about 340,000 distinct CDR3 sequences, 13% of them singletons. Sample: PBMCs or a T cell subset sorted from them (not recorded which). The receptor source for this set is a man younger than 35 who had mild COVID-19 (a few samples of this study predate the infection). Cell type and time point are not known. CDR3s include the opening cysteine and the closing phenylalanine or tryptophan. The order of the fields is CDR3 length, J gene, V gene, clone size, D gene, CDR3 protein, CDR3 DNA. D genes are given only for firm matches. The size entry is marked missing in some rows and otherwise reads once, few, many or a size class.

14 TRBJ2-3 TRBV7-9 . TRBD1 CASSLTGDMDTQYF TGTGCCAGCAGCTTGACAGGGGATATGGATACGCAGTATTTT
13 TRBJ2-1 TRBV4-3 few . CASRRRTYNEQFF TGCGCCAGCAGGAGGCGGACCTACAATGAGCAGTTCTTC
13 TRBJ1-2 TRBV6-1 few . CASSDRGSFGYTF TGTGCCAGCAGTGACAGGGGATCCTTCGGCTACACCTTC
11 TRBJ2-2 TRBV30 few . CAWSDTGELFF TGTGCCTGGAGTGACACCGGGGAGCTGTTTTTT
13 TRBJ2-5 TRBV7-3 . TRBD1 CASSSTGGQTQYF TGTGCCAGCAGCTCGACAGGGGGGCAGACCCAGTACTTC
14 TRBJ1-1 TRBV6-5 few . CASSRPDAPAGAFF TGTGCCAGCAGTCGCCCGGACGCCCCAGCGGGAGCTTTCTTT
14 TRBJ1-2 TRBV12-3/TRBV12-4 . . CASSRQTEGIGYTF TGTGCCAGCAGCCGACAGACGGAGGGGATCGGGTACACCTTC
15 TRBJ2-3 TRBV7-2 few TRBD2 CASSFGEGLADTQYF TGTGCCAGCAGCTTCGGGGAGGGGCTCGCAGATACGCAGTATTTT
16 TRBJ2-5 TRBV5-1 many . CASSLLGRGNQETQYF TGCGCCAGCAGCTTGCTCGGGCGAGGGAACCAAGAGACCCAGTACTTC
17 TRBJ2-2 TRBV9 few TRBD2 CASSVAQLAGTNGELFF TGTGCCAGCAGCGTAGCTCAACTAGCGGGTACCAACGGGGAGCTGTTTTTT
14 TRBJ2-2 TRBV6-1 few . CASSELGRAGELFF TGTGCCAGCAGTGAACTCGGTCGGGCCGGGGAGCTGTTTTTT
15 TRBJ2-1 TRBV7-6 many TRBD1 CASSSRQGVYNEQFF TGTGCCAGCAGCTCCCGACAGGGTGTATACAATGAGCAGTTCTTC
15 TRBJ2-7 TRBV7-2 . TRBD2 CASSILAGDSYEQYF TGTGCCAGCAGCATTCTAGCGGGGGATTCCTACGAGCAGTACTTC
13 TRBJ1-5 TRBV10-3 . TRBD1 CAIRQGQDQPQHF TGTGCCATACGACAGGGCCAGGATCAGCCCCAGCATTTT
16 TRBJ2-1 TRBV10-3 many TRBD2 CAISESRAGGMSEQFF TGTGCCATCAGTGAGTCAAGAGCGGGGGGTATGAGTGAGCAGTTCTTC
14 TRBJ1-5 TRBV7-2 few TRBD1 CASSRDRDDQPQHF TGTGCCAGCAGCCGGGACAGGGATGATCAGCCCCAGCATTTT
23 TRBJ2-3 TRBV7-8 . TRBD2 CASSPLRVRPGLAGGLSTDTQYF TGTGCCAGCAGCCCGCTCCGAGTCCGCCCGGGACTAGCGGGGGGGCTCAGCACAGATACGCAGTATTTT
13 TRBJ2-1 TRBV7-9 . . CASNMQTSRGQFF TGTGCCAGCAACATGCAGACGTCCAGGGGGCAGTTCTTC
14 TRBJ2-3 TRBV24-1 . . CATSTSWRTDTQYF TGTGCCACCTCGACTAGTTGGAGGACAGATACGCAGTATTTT
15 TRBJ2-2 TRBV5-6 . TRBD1 CASSFRDRDTGELFF TGTGCCAGCAGCTTCCGGGACAGAGACACCGGGGAGCTGTTTTTT
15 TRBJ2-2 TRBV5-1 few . CASSPSPAGTGELFF TGCGCCAGCAGTCCTTCTCCGGCGGGAACCGGGGAGCTGTTTTTT
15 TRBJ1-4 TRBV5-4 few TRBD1 CASSLKDRDAEKLFF TGTGCCAGCAGCTTGAAGGACAGGGATGCTGAAAAACTGTTTTTT
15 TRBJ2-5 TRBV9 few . CASSPEDTPVETQYF TGTGCCAGCAGCCCCGAGGACACCCCGGTTGAGACCCAGTACTTC
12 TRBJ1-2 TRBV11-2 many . CASSLGFGGYTF TGTGCCAGCAGCTTGGGGTTCGGGGGCTACACCTTC
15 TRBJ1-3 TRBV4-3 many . CASSPGLSSGNTIYF TGCGCCAGCAGCCCGGGACTGAGCTCTGGAAACACCATATATTTT
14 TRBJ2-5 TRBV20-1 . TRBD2 CSARSLAGEETQYF TGCAGTGCTAGGTCCCTAGCGGGGGAGGAGACCCAGTACTTC
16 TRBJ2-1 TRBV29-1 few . CSVELRDSRSYNEQFF TGCAGCGTTGAACTACGGGACTCACGCTCCTACAATGAGCAGTTCTTC
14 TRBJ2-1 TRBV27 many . CASSLWQGGDEQFF TGTGCCAGCAGTTTATGGCAGGGAGGCGATGAGCAGTTCTTC
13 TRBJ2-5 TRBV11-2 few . CASSSPVKETQYF TGTGCCAGCAGTTCCCCCGTAAAAGAGACCCAGTACTTC
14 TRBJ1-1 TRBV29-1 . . CSVVRGGVNTEAFF TGCAGCGTTGTAAGAGGGGGGGTGAACACTGAAGCTTTCTTT
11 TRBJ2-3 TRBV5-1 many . CASSFKDTQYF TGCGCCAGCAGCTTCAAAGATACGCAGTATTTT
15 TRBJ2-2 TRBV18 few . CASSPPPGRTGELFF TGTGCCAGCTCACCACCTCCGGGCCGCACCGGGGAGCTGTTTTTT
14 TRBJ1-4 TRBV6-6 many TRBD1 CASHRGQSNEKLFF TGTGCCAGCCATAGGGGGCAATCTAATGAAAAACTGTTTTTT
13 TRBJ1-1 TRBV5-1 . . CASSSQMNTEAFF TGCGCCAGCAGCTCTCAGATGAACACTGAAGCTTTCTTT
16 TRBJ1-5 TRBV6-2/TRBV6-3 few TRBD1 CASTSPQDRTNQPQHF TGTGCCAGCACCTCACCTCAGGACAGGACCAATCAGCCCCAGCATTTT
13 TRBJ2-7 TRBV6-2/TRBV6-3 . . CASKGQATYEQYF TGTGCCAGCAAGGGACAAGCTACCTACGAGCAGTACTTC
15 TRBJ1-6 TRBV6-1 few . CASSERTQGNSPLHF TGTGCCAGCAGTGAGAGAACGCAGGGTAATTCACCCCTCCACTTT
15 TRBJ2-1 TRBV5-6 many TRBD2 CASSLGTSGGIEQFF TGTGCCAGCAGCCTAGGGACTAGCGGGGGGATAGAGCAGTTCTTC
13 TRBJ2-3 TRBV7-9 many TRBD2 CASSPWGGDTQYF TGTGCCAGCAGCCCCTGGGGGGGAGATACGCAGTATTTT
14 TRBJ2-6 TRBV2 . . CASSVGQRANVLTF TGTGCCAGCAGTGTGGGGCAACGGGCCAACGTCCTGACTTTC
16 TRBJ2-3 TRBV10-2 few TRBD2 CASSGTRLRDTDTQYF TGCGCCAGCAGCGGGACTAGATTACGGGACACAGATACGCAGTATTTT
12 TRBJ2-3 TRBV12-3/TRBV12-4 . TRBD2 CASSFERGTQYF TGTGCCAGCAGTTTCGAGCGGGGGACGCAGTATTTT
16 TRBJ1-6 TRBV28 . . CASSLSRPGFNSPLHF TGTGCCAGCAGTTTATCTAGGCCAGGGTTTAATTCACCCCTCCACTTT
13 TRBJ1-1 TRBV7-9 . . CASSSSGGDEAFF TGTGCCAGCAGTTCCTCCGGAGGAGATGAAGCTTTCTTT
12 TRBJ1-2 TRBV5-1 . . CASSLGMGGYTF TGCGCCAGCTCCCTAGGCATGGGAGGCTACACCTTC
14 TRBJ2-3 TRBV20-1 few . CSARGPGRTDTQYF TGCAGTGCTAGAGGACCGGGCCGCACAGATACGCAGTATTTT
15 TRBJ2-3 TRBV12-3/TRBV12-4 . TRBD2 CASSFGSSGADTQYF TGTGCCAGCAGTTTCGGCTCTAGCGGGGCGGATACGCAGTATTTT
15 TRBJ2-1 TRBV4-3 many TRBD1 CASRPTGGSPNEQFF TGCGCCAGCAGGCCGACAGGGGGATCTCCCAATGAGCAGTTCTTC
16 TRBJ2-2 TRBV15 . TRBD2 CATSSPGLAGTGELFF TGTGCCACCAGCAGCCCGGGACTAGCAGGCACCGGGGAGCTGTTTTTT
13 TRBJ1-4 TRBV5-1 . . CASRDGSNEKMFF TGCGCCAGCCGCGATGGTTCGAATGAAAAAATGTTTTTT
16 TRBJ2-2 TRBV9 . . CASSVFADRLTGELFF TGTGCCAGCAGCGTATTCGCCGATCGATTAACCGGGGAGCTGTTTTTT
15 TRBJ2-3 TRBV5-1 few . CASSHSGARTDTQYF TGCGCCAGCAGCCACTCGGGGGCGAGAACAGATACGCAGTATTTT
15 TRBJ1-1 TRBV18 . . CASSLRGEMNTEAFF TGTGCCAGCTCACTACGAGGGGAAATGAACACTGAAGCTTTCTTT
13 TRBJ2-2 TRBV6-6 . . CASIVDSTGELFF TGTGCCAGCATCGTTGACTCAACCGGGGAGCTGTTTTTT
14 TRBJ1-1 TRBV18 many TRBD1 CASSAGTDNTEAFF TGTGCCAGCTCAGCCGGGACAGATAACACTGAAGCTTTCTTT